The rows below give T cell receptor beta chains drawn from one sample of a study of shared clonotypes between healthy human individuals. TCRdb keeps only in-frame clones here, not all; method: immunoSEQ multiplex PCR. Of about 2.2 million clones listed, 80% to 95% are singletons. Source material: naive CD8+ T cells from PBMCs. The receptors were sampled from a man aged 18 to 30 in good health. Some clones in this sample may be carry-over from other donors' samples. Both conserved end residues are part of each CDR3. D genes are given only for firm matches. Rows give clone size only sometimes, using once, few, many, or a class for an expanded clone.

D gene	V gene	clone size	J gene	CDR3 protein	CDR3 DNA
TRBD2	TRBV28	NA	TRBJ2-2	CATLMGEGRNTGELFF	TGTGCTACCCTAATGGGGGAGGGCCGTAACACCGGGGAGCTGTTTTTT
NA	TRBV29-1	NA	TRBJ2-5	CSVEHRGGQETQYF	TGCAGCGTTGAGCACAGGGGGGGGCAAGAGACCCAGTACTTC
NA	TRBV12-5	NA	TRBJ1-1	CASGPALNTEAFF	TGTGCTAGTGGTCCCGCCCTGAACACTGAAGCTTTCTTT
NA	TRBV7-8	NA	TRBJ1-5	CASSLIVSNQPQHF	TGTGCCAGCAGCTTAATAGTCAGCAATCAGCCCCAGCATTTT
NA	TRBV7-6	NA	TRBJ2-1	CASSRDRIRNEQFF	TGTGCCAGCAGTCGGGACCGAATAAGGAATGAGCAGTTCTTC
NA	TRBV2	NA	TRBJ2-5	CASIHKIWDRETQYF	TGTGCCAGCATTCACAAAATATGGGATCGGGAGACCCAGTACTTC
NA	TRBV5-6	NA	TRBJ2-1	CASSLASEYYNEQFF	TGTGCCAGCAGCTTGGCCTCAGAATATTACAATGAGCAGTTCTTC
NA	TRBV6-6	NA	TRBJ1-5	CASSSDPLGDQPQHF	TGTGCCAGCAGTAGCGACCCCCTGGGGGATCAGCCCCAGCATTTT
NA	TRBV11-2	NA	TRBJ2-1	CASSLGGSSYNEQFF	TGTGCCAGCAGCTTAGGAGGGAGCTCCTACAATGAGCAGTTCTTC
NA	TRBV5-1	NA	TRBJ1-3	CASSLAGGSGNTIYF	TGCGCCAGCAGCTTGGCGGGGGGCAGTGGAAACACCATATATTTT
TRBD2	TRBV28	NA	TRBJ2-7	CASSSHLEIAGGPHEQYF	TGTGCCAGCAGTTCTCACCTAGAAATAGCGGGAGGGCCCCACGAGCAGTACTTC
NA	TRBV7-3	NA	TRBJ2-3	CASSGRPGTTDTQYF	TGTGCCAGCAGCGGAAGACCCGGGACCACAGATACGCAGTATTTT
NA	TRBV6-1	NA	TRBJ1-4	CASSGRTGPEEEKLFF	TGTGCCAGCAGTGGGAGAACAGGGCCCGAGGAGGAAAAACTGTTTTTT
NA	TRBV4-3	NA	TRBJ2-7	CASSQDHWEAYEQYF	TGCGCCAGCAGCCAAGATCATTGGGAAGCCTACGAGCAGTACTTC
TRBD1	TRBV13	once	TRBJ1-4	CASSTQGEGEKLFF	TGTGCCAGCAGCACTCAGGGGGAAGGTGAAAAACTGTTTTTT
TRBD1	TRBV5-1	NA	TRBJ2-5	CASSFDRGPQETQYF	TGCGCCAGCAGCTTCGACAGGGGGCCCCAAGAGACCCAGTACTTC
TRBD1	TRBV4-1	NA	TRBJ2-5	CASSPTSRGETQYF	TGCGCCAGCAGCCCTACGAGCAGGGGGGAGACCCAGTACTTC
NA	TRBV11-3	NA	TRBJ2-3	CASSPESTDTQYF	TGTGCCAGCAGCCCAGAGAGCACAGATACGCAGTATTTT
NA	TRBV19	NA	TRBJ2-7	CASRGSYYEQYF	TGTGCCAGTAGGGGCAGCTACTACGAGCAGTACTTC
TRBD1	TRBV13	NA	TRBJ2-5	CASSFRTGAETQYF	TGTGCCAGCAGCTTCAGGACAGGGGCAGAGACCCAGTACTTC
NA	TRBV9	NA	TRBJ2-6	CASSRISSTGGANVLTF	TGTGCCAGCAGCCGTATCAGTTCCACGGGTGGGGCCAACGTCCTGACTTTC
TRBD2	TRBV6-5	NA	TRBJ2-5	CASSSLAGVRETQYF	TGTGCCAGCAGTTCCCTAGCGGGAGTACGGGAGACCCAGTACTTC
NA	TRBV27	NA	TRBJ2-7	CASSLVTALTYEQYF	TGTGCCAGCAGTTTAGTGACAGCACTAACCTACGAGCAGTACTTC
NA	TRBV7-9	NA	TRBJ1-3	CASSPKGVDLSGNTIYF	TGTGCCAGCAGCCCGAAAGGGGTAGACCTCTCTGGAAACACCATATATTTT
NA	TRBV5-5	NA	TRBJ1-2	CASSLSARSYGYTF	TGTGCCAGCAGCTTGTCGGCCAGGAGCTATGGCTACACCTTC
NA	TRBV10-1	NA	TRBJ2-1	CASSEDSSYNEQFF	TGCGCCAGCAGTGAGGACAGTTCCTACAATGAGCAGTTCTTC
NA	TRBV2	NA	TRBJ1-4	CASSDPGAVEKLFF	TGTGCCAGCAGTGATCCCGGGGCTGTCGAAAAACTGTTTTTT
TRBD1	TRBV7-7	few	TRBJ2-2	CASSIGQGAGELFF	TGTGCCAGCAGCATCGGACAGGGGGCCGGGGAGCTGTTTTTT
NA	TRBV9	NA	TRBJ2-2	CATRGDTGELFF	TGTGCCACTAGAGGGGACACCGGGGAGCTGTTTTTT
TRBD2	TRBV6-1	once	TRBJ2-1	CASSEMTSGSWQFF	TGTGCCAGCAGTGAAATGACTAGCGGAAGTTGGCAGTTCTTC
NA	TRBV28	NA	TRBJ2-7	CASSWRQFGEQYF	TGTGCCAGCAGTTGGCGACAGTTTGGCGAGCAGTACTTC
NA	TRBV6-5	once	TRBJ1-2	CASSYSRQGYGYTF	TGTGCCAGCAGTTACTCTCGGCAGGGCTATGGCTACACCTTC
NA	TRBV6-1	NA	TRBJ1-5	CASSSDPPQPQHF	TGTGCCAGCAGTTCGGACCCCCCCCAGCCCCAGCATTTT
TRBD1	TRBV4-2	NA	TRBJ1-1	CASSHGTEGTAEAFF	TGTGCCAGCAGCCACGGGACAGAAGGGACGGCTGAAGCTTTCTTT
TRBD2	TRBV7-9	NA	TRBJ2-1	CASSLLAGGPGDEQFF	TGTGCCAGCAGCTTACTAGCGGGAGGGCCTGGAGATGAGCAGTTCTTC
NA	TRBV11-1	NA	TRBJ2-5	CASSLGTLGTQYF	TGTGCCAGCAGCTTAGGGACTTTGGGGACCCAGTACTTC
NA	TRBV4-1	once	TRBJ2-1	CASSQVERASYNEQFF	TGCGCCAGCAGCCAAGTGGAGCGGGCATCCTACAATGAGCAGTTCTTC
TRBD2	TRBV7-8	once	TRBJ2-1	CASSLVEREPYNEQFF	TGTGCCAGCAGCTTAGTTGAGCGGGAGCCGTACAATGAGCAGTTCTTC